The sample holds many counts of the clone carrying this T cell receptor beta chain. Its antigen remains unknown. After constant-region reverse-primer amplification, full-length variable regions underwent semi-nested PCR with Nested Universal Primer A. Each CDR3 protein is one row after TCRdb ran MiXCR on the 5' RACE reads. The sample lists more than 8,000 distinct CDR3 sequences; 25% to 30% were seen once. Study outcomes and limitations: Greatest tumor Treg TCR overlap was with tumor naive CD4+ cells. Tumor memory CD4+ T cell TCR gene usage was found to cluster with blood and lymph node memory CD4+ cells and with lymph node naive CD4+ cells. Whole repertoires were not studied in the larger cohort, only one V-J beta rearrangement.

V was pared by 7 bases and J by 0 bases, with 10 bases between. The CDR3 has 14 amino acids. Tregs were sorted as CD4+CD25+CD127-/low cells. What was sequenced was Tregs sorted from blood. The chain combines TRBV12-3 or TRBV12-4 with TRBJ2-1; weak D call: TRBD1 (6 bases). The receptor comes from a female donor with breast cancer. The CDR3 loop reads CASTLQGSYNEQFF. The CDR3 DNA sequence: TGTGCCAGCACTCTACAGGGCTCCTACAATGAGCAGTTCTTC.